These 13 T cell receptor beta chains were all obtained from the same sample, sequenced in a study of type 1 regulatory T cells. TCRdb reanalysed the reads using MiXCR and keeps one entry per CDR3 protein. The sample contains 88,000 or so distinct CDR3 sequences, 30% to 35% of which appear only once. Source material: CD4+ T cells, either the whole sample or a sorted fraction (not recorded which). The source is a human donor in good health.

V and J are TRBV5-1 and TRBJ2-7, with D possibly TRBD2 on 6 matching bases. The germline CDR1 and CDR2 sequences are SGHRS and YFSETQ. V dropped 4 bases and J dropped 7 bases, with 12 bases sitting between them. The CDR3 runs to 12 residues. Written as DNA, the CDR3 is TGCGCCAGCAGCAGGACTGCGGGGGAGCAGTACTTC. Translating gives CASSRTAGEQYF.

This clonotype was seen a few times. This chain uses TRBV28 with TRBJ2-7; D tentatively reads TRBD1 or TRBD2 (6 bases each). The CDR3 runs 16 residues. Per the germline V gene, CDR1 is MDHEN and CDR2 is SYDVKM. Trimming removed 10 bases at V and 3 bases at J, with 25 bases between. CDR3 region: CATRPLGGGIGYEQYF. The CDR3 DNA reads TGTGCCACTCGACCCTTAGGGGGAGGCATAGGCTACGAGCAGTACTTC.

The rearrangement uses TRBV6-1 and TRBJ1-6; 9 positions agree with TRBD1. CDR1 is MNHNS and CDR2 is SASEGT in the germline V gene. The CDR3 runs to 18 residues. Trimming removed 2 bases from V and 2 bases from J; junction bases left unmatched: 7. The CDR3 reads CASSEWGQGGTYNSPLHF. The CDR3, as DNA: TGTGCCAGCAGTGAATGGGGACAGGGCGGGACCTATAATTCACCCCTCCACTTT.

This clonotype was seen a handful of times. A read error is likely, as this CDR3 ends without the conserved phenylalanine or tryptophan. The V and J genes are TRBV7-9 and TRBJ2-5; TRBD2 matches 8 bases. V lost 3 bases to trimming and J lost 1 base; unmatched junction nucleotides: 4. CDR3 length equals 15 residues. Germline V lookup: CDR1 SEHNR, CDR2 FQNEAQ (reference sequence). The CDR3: CASSFAGRAQETQYV. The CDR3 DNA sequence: TGTGCCAGCAGCTTTGCCGGGAGGGCCCAAGAGACCCAGTACGTC.

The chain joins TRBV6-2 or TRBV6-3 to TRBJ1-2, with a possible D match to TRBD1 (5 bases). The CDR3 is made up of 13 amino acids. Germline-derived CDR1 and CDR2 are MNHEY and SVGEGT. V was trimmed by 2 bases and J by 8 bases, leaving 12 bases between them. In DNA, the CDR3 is TGTGCCAGCAGTTACCTCCAGGGCGGCGGCTACACCTTC. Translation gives CASSYLQGGGYTF.

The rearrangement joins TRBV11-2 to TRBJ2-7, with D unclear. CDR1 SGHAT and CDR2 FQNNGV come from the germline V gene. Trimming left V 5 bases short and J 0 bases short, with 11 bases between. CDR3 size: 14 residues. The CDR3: CASSPLSSSYEQYF. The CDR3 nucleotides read TGTGCCAGCAGCCCCCTGTCTAGCTCCTACGAGCAGTACTTC.

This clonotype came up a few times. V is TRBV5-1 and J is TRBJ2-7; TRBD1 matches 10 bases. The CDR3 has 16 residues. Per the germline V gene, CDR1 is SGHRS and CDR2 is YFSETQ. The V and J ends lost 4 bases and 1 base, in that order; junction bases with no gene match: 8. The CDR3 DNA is TGCGCCAGCAGCCCCCTCGGACAGGGGGGTTCCTACGAGCAGTACTTC. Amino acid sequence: CASSPLGQGGSYEQYF.

CDR3 residues: CASSFMGDMGTEAFF. In DNA form, the CDR3 reads TGTGCCAGCAGTTTTATGGGGGATATGGGCACTGAAGCTTTCTTT. The rearrangement links TRBV12-3 or TRBV12-4 to TRBJ1-1; TRBD1 might be the D (5 bases). CDR3 length equals 15 residues. V lost 3 bases to trimming and J lost 4 bases, with 15 bases between them.

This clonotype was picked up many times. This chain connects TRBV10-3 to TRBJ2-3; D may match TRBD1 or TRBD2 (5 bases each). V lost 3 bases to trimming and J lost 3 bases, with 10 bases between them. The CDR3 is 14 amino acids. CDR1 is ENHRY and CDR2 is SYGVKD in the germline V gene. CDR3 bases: TGTGCCATCAGTGATGGTGGGGGTACAGATACGCAGTATTTT. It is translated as CAISDGGGTDTQYF.

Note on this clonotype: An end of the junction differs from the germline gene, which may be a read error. The CDR3 nucleotides are TGTGCCAGCAGTTATAAAGGACTAGCGGGAGCGGGGGAGACCCAGTGCTTC. It encodes CASSYKGLAGAGETQCF. The V and J genes are TRBV12-3 or TRBV12-4 and TRBJ2-5, with 13 nucleotides matching TRBD2. CDR3 length equals 17 residues.

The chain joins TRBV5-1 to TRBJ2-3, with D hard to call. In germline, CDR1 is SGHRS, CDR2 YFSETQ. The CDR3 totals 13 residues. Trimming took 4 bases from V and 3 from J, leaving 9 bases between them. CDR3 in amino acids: CASSVQTTDTQYF. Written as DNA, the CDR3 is TGCGCCAGCAGCGTTCAGACTACAGATACGCAGTATTTT.

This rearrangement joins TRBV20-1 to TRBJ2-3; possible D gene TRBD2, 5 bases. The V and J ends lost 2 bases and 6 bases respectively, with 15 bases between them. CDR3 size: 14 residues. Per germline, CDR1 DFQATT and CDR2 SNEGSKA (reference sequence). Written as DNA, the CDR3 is TGCAGTGCTAGATCGTCGCCGGAGGCCGATACGCAGTATTTT. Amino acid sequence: CSARSSPEADTQYF.

CDR3 protein: CASAPSGGGRTGELFF. The CDR3 coding sequence is TGTGCTAGTGCTCCATCCGGAGGGGGACGAACCGGGGAGCTGTTTTTT. The chain employs TRBV12-5 and TRBJ2-2; D possibly matches TRBD1 or TRBD2 (6 bases each). V was pared by 7 bases and J by 5 bases, with 20 bases between. This CDR3 contains 16 residues. Germline CDR1 reads LGHNT; CDR2 reads FRNRAP.